This entry lists 10 T cell receptor beta chains sequenced from one sample in a study of cytomegalovirus exposure and HLA in healthy donors (TCRdb year 2017). Libraries came from the immunoSEQ multiplex PCR assay. The clones in this table, taken by TCRdb from immuneACCESS, are in-frame only. Not every clone is retained; where verified, under half of the shortfall comes from an unresolved V gene, and the cause of the rest is unknown. The sample contains around 98,000 clones, around 88% of them found a single time. Together, the top ten hold 3.5% to 5% of the sample. The sample consisted of PBMCs. These receptors originate from a woman aged 25 to 39 in good health and CMV-seronegative.

V gene TRBV7-9 combines with J gene TRBJ2-2; D not resolved. In germline, CDR1 is SEHNR, CDR2 FQNEAQ (reference sequence). V dropped 5 bases and J dropped 3 bases, with 4 bases sitting between them. The CDR3 has 12 amino acids. The CDR3 sequence: CASSLDTGELFF. Written as DNA, the CDR3 is TGTGCCAGCAGCCTTGACACCGGGGAGCTGTTTTTT.

This chain connects TRBV18 to TRBJ2-7; 7 bases map to TRBD1. V was clipped by 3 bases and J by 6 bases; unmatched bases: 5. CDR1 KGHSH and CDR2 LQKENI come from the germline V gene. This CDR3 spans 13 amino acids. The CDR3 loop reads CASSPSTGLEQYF. CDR3 nucleotide sequence: TGTGCCAGCTCACCGTCGACAGGGCTCGAGCAGTACTTC.

This clone is judged medium-sized. V is TRBV5-1 and J is TRBJ1-2, with D possibly matching TRBD1 (6 bases). Germline assignment: CDR1 SGHRS and CDR2 YFSETQ. The CDR3 is 13 amino acids. The V gene lost 4 bases and the J gene lost 7 bases, with 14 bases spanning the gap. The CDR3 region is CASSLAGVGGYTF. In nucleotides, the CDR3 is TGCGCCAGCAGCCTCGCAGGGGTCGGTGGCTACACCTTC.

V and J are TRBV9 and TRBJ1-3; D perhaps matches TRBD1 (5 bases). The germline gives CDR1 SGDLS, CDR2 YYNGEE. This CDR3 spans 14 amino acids. V was cut by 3 bases and J by 1 base, with 8 bases left in between. CDR3 loop: CASSAQGSGNTIYF. Here the CDR3 DNA reads TGTGCCAGCAGCGCGCAGGGTTCTGGAAACACCATATATTTT. Based on the CDR3 plus reference TRBV9 and TRBJ1-3, the full variable domain is DSGVTQTPKHLITATGQRVTLRCSPRSGDLSVYWYQQSLDQGLQFLIQYYNGEERAKGNILERFSAQQFPDLHSELNLSSLELGDSALYFCASSAQGSGNTIYFGEGSWLTVV.

CDR3 nucleotide sequence: TGCGCCAGCAGCTCGTTTGCCCAATATCCCGGGTCGGGACAGGGGAGTGGGTACAATGAGCAGTTCTTC. Translating it yields CASSSFAQYPGSGQGSGYNEQFF. The V call is TRBV5-1, the J call TRBJ2-1; 10 bases fit TRBD1. Germline V gene sequence: CDR1 SGHRS, CDR2 YFSETQ. V lost 3 bases and J lost 4; bases outside the gene matches: 28. The CDR3 contains 23 residues.

The V gene is TRBV29-1, the J gene TRBJ1-2; D is ambiguous. Germline CDR1 and CDR2: SQVTM and ANQGSEA. This CDR3 contains 12 residues. V shed 3 bases and J shed 6 bases, with 11 bases lying between them. The CDR3 region is CSVDRLGDGYTF. Written as DNA, the CDR3 is TGCAGCGTTGACAGGTTGGGTGATGGCTACACCTTC.

The rearrangement uses TRBV10-1 and TRBJ2-7, with unresolved D. CDR3 size: 12 residues. CDR1 and CDR2 from the germline V gene are WNHNN and SYGVQD (reference sequence). Trimming removed 6 bases at V and 1 base at J, with 7 bases between. The DNA of the CDR3 is TGCGCCAGCAGCTCCGGTTCCTACGAGCAGTACTTC. It codes for CASSSGSYEQYF.

This clone showed up just once. The chain joins TRBV9 to TRBJ2-3, with 9 bases fitting TRBD2. From germline, CDR1 is SGDLS and CDR2 YYNGEE. The CDR3 consists of 16 residues. The J segment lost 7 bases and the V segment lost 0 bases, leaving 9 bases of the junction unmatched. CDR3 nucleotides: TGTGCCAGCAGCGTAGCGGCGGGGGGGCTAGACAATACGCAGTATTTT. Translation gives CASSVAAGGLDNTQYF.

CDR3 DNA: TGTGCCAGCAGCCTAACAGGGGGCGAGACCCAGTACTTC. This sequence encodes CASSLTGGETQYF. V gene TRBV5-8 combines with J gene TRBJ2-5, with 9 nucleotides matching TRBD1. The germline V gene has CDR1 SGHTS and CDR2 YDEGEE. The junction had 3 bases not matched to a gene; V was cut back by 4 bases and J by 5 bases. This CDR3 region has 13 residues.

The chain joins TRBV7-9 to TRBJ2-1, with 9 nucleotides matching TRBD2. Germline V gene sequence: CDR1 SEHNR, CDR2 FQNEAQ (reference sequence). The CDR3 runs 15 residues. The V segment lost 5 bases and the J segment 5 bases; nucleotides outside the gene matches: 7. CDR3 protein: CASSQGLARNNEQFF. Here the CDR3 DNA reads TGTGCCAGCAGCCAAGGACTAGCGCGGAACAATGAGCAGTTCTTC.